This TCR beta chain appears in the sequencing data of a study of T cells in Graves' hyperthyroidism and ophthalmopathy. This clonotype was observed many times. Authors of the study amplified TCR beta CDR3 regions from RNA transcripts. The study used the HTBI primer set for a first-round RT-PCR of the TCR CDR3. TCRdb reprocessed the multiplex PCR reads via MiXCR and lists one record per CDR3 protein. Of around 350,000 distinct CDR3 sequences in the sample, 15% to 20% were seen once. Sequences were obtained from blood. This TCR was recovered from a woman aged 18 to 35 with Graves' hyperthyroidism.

CDR3 region: CSAHPGGAGNTIYF. CDR3 coding DNA: TGCAGTGCCCACCCGGGGGGGGCTGGAAACACCATATATTTT. The gene calls are TRBV20-1 and TRBJ1-3; possible D gene TRBD1, 5 bases. The length of the CDR3 is 14 residues. Germline lookup yields CDR1 DFQATT and CDR2 SNEGSKA (reference sequence). Trimming removed 6 bases at V and 2 bases at J, with 14 bases between.